This TCR beta chain is from a study of cytotoxic CD8 clonotypes in ibrutinib-treated CLL. Findings and caveats of the study: Elevated clonality accompanied ibrutinib response, with a return toward baseline values at progression.

In regard to this clone: Its target is not known.

TCRdb's table, derived via immunoSEQ multiplex PCR, lists solely in-frame clones and lacks some. Among about 140,000 clones, 60% to 85% were seen once, and the ten largest hold approximately 27%. This TCR came from a human donor with chronic lymphocytic leukemia. Here the sequenced sample was PBMCs, taken after 12 months of ibrutinib treatment.

For the CDR3, the DNA is TGCGCCAGCAGCTTAAACAGGGTAGATAATTCACCCCTCCACTTT. Its translation is CASSLNRVDNSPLHF. This chain joins TRBV5-1 and TRBJ1-6; D is possibly TRBD1 (6 bases). Trimming left V 2 bases short and J 5 bases short, with 11 bases between. The CDR3 spans 15 residues. Germline V gene data show CDR1 as SGHRS and CDR2 as YFSETQ.